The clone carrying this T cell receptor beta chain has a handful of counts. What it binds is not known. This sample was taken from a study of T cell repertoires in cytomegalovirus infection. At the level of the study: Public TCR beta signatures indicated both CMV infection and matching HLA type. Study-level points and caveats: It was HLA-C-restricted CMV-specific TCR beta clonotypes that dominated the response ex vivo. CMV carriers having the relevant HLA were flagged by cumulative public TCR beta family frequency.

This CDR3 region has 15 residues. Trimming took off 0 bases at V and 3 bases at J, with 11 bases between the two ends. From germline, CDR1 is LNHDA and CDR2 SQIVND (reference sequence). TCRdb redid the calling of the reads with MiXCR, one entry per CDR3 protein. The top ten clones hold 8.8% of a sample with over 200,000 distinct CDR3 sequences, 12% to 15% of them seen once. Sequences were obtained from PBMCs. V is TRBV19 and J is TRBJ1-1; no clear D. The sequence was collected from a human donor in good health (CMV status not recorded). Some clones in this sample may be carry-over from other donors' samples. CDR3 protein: CASSIDLRWDTEAFF. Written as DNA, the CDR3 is TGTGCCAGTAGTATAGATCTTCGGTGGGACACTGAAGCTTTCTTT.